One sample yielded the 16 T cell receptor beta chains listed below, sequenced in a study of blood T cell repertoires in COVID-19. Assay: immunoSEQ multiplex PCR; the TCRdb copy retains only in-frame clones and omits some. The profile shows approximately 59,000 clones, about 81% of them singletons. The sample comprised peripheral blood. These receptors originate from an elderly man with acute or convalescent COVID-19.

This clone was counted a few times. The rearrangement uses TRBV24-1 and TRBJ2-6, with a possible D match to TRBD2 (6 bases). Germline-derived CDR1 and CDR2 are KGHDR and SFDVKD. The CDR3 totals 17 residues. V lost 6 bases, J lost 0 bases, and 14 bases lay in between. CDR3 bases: TGTGCCACCAGTAAGGGACTGGGGAGCTCTGGGGCCAACGTCCTGACTTTC. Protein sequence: CATSKGLGSSGANVLTF.

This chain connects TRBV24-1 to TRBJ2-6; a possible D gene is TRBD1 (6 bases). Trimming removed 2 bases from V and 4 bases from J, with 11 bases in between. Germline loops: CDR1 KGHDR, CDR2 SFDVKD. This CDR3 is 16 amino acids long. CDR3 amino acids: CATSDSTGTGANVLTF. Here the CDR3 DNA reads TGTGCCACCAGTGATTCAACAGGGACCGGGGCCAACGTCCTGACTTTC.

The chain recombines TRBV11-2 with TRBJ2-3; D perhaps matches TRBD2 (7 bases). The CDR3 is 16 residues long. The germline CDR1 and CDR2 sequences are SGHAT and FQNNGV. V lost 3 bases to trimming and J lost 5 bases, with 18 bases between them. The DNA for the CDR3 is TGTGCCAGCAGCTTGGTAGGGAGGGGGGCGGTAGATACGCAGTATTTT. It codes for CASSLVGRGAVDTQYF.

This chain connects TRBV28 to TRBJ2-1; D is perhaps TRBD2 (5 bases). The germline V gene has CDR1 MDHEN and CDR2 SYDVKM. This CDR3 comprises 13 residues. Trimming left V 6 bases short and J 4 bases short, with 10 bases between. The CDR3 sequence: CASRTTSYNEQFF. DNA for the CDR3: TGTGCCAGCAGGACCACTAGTTACAATGAGCAGTTCTTC.

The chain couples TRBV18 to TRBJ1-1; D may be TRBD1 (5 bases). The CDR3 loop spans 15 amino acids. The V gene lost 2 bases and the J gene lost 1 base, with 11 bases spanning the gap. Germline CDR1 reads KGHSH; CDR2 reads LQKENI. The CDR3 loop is CASSPVSQGNTEAFF. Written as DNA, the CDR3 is TGTGCCAGCTCACCAGTTTCTCAGGGGAACACTGAAGCTTTCTTT.

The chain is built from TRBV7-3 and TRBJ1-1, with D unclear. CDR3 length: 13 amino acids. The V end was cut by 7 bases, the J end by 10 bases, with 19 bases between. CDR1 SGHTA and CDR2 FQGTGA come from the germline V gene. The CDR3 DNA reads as TGTGCCAGCAAGAGTTCAGGAACTGAAGGAGCTTTCTTT. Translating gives CASKSSGTEGAFF. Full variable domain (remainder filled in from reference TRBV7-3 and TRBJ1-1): GAGVSQTPSNKVTEKGKYVELRCDPISGHTALYWYRQSLGQGPEFLIYFQGTGAADDSGLPNDRFFAVRPEGSVSTLKIQRTERGDSAVYLCASKSSGTEGAFFGQGTRLTVV.

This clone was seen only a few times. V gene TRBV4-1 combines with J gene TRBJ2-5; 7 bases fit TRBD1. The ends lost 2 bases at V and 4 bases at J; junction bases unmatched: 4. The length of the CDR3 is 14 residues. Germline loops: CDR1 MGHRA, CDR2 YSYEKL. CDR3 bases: TGCGCCAGCAGCCAACCTACAGGGGCAGAGACCCAGTACTTC. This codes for CASSQPTGAETQYF.

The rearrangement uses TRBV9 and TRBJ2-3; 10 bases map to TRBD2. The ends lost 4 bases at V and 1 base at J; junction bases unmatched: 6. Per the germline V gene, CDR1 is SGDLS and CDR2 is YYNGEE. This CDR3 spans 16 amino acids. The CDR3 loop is CASSLTSGMGTDTQYF. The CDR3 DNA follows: TGTGCCAGCAGCCTTACTAGCGGGATGGGCACAGATACGCAGTATTTT.

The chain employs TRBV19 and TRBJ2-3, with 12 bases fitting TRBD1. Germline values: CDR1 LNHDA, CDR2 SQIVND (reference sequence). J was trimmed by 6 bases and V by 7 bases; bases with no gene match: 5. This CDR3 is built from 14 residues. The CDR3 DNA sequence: TGTGCCAGTACCGGGACAGGGGGCCCTGATACGCAGTATTTT. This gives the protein CASTGTGGPDTQYF.

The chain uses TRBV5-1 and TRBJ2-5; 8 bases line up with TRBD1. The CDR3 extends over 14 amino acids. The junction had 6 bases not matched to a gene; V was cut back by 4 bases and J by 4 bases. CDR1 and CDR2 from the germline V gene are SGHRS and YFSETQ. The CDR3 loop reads CASSHGQGRETQYF. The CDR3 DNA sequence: TGCGCCAGCAGCCATGGACAGGGTCGAGAGACCCAGTACTTC.

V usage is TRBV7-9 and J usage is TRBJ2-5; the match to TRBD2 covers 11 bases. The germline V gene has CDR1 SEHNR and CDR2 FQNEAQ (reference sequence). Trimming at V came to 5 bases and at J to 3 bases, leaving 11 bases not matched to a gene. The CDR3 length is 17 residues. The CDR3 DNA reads TGTGCCAGCAGCCCCCGGACTAGCGGGTTCAAAAAAGAGACCCAGTACTTC. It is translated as CASSPRTSGFKKETQYF.

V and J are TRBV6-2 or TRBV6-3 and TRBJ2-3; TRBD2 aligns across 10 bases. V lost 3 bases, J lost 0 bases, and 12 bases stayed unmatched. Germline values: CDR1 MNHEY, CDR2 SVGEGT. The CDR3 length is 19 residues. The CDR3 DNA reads TGTGCCAGCAGTTATGGGAGGTCTAGCGGGAGTAGGAGCACAGATACGCAGTATTTT. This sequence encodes CASSYGRSSGSRSTDTQYF.

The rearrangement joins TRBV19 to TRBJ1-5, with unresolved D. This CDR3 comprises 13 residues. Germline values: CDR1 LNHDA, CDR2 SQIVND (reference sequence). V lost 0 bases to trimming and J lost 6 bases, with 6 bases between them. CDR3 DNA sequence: TGTGCCAGTAGTATAGATCGCGGTCAGCCCCAGCATTTT. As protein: CASSIDRGQPQHF.

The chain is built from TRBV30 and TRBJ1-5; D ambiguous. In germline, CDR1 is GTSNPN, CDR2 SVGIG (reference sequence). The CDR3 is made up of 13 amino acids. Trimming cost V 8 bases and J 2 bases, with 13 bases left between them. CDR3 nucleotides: TGTGCCGGGGAGTGGGAGGGCAATCAGCCCCAGCATTTT. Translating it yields CAGEWEGNQPQHF.

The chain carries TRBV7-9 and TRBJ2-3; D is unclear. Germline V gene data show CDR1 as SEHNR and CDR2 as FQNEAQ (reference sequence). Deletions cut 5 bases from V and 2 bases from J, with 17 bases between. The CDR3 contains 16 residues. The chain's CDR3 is CASSPQRVGYTDTQYF. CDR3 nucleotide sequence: TGTGCCAGCAGCCCCCAGCGCGTGGGTTACACAGATACGCAGTATTTT.

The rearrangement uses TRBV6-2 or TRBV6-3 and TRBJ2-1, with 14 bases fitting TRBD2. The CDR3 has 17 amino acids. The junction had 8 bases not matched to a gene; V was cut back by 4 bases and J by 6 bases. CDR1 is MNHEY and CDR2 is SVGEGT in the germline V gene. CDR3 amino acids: CASSFYPGLAGVNEQFF. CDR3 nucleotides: TGTGCCAGCAGTTTCTATCCGGGACTAGCGGGAGTCAATGAGCAGTTCTTC.